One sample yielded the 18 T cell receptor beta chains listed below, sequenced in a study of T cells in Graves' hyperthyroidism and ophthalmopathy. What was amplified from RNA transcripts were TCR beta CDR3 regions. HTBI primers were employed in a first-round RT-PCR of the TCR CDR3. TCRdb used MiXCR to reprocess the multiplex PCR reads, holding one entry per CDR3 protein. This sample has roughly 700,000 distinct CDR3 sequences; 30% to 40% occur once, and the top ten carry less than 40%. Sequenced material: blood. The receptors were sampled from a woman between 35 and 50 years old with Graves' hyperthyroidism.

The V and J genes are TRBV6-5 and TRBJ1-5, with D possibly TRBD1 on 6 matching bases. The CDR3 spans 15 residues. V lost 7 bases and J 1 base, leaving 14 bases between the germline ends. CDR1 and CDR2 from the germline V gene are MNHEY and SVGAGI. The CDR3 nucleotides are TGTGCCAGCAAGCTACAGGGTACGAGCAATCAGCCCCAGCATTTT. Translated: CASKLQGTSNQPQHF.

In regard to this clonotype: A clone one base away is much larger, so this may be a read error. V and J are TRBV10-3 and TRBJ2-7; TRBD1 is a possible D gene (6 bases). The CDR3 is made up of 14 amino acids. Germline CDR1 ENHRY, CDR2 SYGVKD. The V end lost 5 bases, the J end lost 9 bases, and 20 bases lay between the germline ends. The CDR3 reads CAISPFGGADGQYF. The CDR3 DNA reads TGTGCCATCAGTCCATTTGGGGGCGCCGACGGGCAGTACTTC.

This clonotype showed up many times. The CDR3 here is CASSLVPDTEAFF. The CDR3 DNA follows: TGTGCCAGCAGCTTGGTCCCTGACACTGAAGCTTTCTTT. The V gene is TRBV7-6, the J gene TRBJ1-1; D gene uncertain. Germline V lookup: CDR1 SGHVS, CDR2 FNYEAQ. V shed 3 bases and J shed 3 bases, with 8 bases lying between them. CDR3 length equals 13 residues.

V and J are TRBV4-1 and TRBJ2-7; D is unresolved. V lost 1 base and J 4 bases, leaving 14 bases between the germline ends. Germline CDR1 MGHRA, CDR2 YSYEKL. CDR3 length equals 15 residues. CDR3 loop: CASSQGGLTPYEQYF. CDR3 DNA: TGCGCCAGCAGCCAAGGGGGATTAACTCCGTACGAGCAGTACTTC.

The CDR3 coding sequence is TGCAGTGTACATGAGCGGGAGAATGAGCAGTTCTTC. Translating gives CSVHERENEQFF. The rearrangement joins TRBV20-1 to TRBJ2-1; 8 bases are a match to TRBD2. CDR1 and CDR2 from the germline V gene are DFQATT and SNEGSKA (reference sequence). V gave up 7 bases and J gave up 7 bases; unmatched junction bases: 6. This CDR3 comprises 12 residues.

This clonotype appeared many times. DNA of the CDR3: TGCAGCGTCAAAGGGACATTCGAGCAGTACTTC. Its protein is CSVKGTFEQYF. The rearrangement joins TRBV29-1 to TRBJ2-7, with a possible D match to TRBD1 (6 bases). Germline assignment: CDR1 SQVTM and CDR2 ANQGSEA. This CDR3 spans 11 amino acids. The V end lost 6 bases, the J end lost 6 bases, and 12 bases lay between the germline ends.

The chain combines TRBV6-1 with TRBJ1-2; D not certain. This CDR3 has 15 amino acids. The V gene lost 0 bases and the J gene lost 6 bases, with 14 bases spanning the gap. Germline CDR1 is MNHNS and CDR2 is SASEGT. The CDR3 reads CASSEADLGKNGYTF. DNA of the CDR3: TGTGCCAGCAGTGAAGCTGACCTGGGGAAAAATGGCTACACCTTC.

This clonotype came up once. CDR3 region: CSAVELDTEAFF. In nucleotides, the CDR3 is TGCAGCGCCGTGGAGCTGGACACTGAAGCTTTCTTT. V is TRBV29-1 and J is TRBJ1-1; no clear D gene. Trimming took 7 bases from V and 3 from J, leaving 12 bases between them. The CDR3 contains 12 residues. Germline V gene lookup returns CDR1 SQVTM and CDR2 ANQGSEA.

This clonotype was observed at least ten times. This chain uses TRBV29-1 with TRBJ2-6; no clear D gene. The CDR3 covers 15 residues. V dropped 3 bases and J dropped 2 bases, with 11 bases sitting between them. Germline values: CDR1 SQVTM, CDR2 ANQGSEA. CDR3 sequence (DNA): TGCAGCGTTGAGGTCGGATTCGCTGGGGCCAACGTCCTGACTTTC. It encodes CSVEVGFAGANVLTF.

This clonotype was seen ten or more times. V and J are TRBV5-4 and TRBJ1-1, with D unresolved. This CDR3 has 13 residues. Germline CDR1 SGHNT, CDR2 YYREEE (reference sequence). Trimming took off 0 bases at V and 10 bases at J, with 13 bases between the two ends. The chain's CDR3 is CASSLGQTVSAFF. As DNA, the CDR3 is TGTGCCAGCAGCTTGGGGCAGACGGTCTCAGCTTTCTTT. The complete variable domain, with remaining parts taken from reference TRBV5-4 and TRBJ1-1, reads ETGVTQSPTHLIKTRGQQVTLRCSSQSGHNTVSWYQQALGQGPQFIFQYYREEENGRGNFPPRFSGLQFPNYSSELNVNALELDDSALYLCASSLGQTVSAFFGQGTRLTVV.

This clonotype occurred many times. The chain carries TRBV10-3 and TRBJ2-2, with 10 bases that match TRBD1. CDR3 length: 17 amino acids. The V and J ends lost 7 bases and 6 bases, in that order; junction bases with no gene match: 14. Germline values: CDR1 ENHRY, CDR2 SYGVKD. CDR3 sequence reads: CAITSGQDRGKAGELFF. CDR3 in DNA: TGTGCCATCACCTCAGGGCAGGACAGGGGGAAGGCCGGGGAGCTGTTTTTT.

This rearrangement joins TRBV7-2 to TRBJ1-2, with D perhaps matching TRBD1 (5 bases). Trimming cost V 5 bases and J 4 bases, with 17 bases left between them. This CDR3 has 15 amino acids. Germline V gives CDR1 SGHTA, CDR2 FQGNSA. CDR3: CASSQPQTASYGYTF. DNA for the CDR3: TGTGCCAGCAGCCAACCACAGACAGCATCCTATGGCTACACCTTC.

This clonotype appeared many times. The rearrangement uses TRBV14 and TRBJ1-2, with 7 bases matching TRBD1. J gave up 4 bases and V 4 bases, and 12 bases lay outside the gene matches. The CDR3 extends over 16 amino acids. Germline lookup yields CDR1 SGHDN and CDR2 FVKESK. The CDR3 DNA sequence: TGTGCCAGCAGCCCGTACACAGGGGTACTGGCCTATGGCTACACCTTC. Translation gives CASSPYTGVLAYGYTF.

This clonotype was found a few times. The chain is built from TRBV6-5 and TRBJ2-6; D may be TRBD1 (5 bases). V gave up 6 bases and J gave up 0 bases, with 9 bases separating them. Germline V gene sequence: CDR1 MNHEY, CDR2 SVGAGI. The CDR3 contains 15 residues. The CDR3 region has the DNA TGTGCCAGCAGATTTAGGGGCTCTGGGGCCAACGTCCTGACTTTC. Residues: CASRFRGSGANVLTF.

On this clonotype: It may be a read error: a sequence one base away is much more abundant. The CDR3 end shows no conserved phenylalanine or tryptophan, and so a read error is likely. The chain's CDR3 is CASSLTGWGDQPQHL. As DNA, the CDR3 is TGTGCCAGCAGCTTGACCGGGTGGGGGGATCAGCCCCAGCATCTT. V gene TRBV5-5 combines with J gene TRBJ1-5; TRBD1 might be the D (5 bases). The V end lost 1 base, the J end lost 5 bases, and 13 bases lay between the germline ends. Germline CDR1 is SGHKS and CDR2 is YYEKEE (reference sequence). This CDR3 is built from 15 residues.

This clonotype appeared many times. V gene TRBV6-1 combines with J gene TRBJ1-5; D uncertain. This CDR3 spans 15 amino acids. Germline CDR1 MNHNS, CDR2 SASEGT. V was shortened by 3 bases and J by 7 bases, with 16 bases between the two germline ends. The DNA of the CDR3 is TGTGCCAGCAGTGAGGGCCGGGCCCACAGCCAGCCCCAGCATTTT. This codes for CASSEGRAHSQPQHF.

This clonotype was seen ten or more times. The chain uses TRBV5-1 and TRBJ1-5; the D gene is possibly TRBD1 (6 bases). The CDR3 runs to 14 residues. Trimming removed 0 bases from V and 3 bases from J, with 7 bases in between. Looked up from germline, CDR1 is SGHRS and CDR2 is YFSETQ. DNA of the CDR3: TGCGCCAGCAGCTTGGAGGGGGACAATCAGCCCCAGCATTTT. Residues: CASSLEGDNQPQHF.

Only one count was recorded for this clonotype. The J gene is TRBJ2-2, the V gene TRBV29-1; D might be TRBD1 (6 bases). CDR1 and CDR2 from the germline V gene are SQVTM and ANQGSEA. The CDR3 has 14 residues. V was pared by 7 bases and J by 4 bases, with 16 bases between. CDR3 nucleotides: TGCAGCGCGCCAGTGCAGGGGATCACCGGGGAGCTGTTTTTT. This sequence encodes CSAPVQGITGELFF.